These 28 T cell receptor beta chains came from one sample sequenced in a study of shared clonotypes between healthy human individuals. This table comes from immunoSEQ multiplex PCR, and its TCRdb copy is limited to in-frame clones, with some not included. This table has 2 million to 2.5 million clones, approximately 95% appearing once. Sequenced input: naive CD4+ T cells sorted from blood. Documented subset: CD45RA+ positively selected. These receptors were taken from a man between 18 and 35 years old in good health.

V usage is TRBV13 and J usage is TRBJ1-1; D might be TRBD1 (6 bases). The V and J ends lost 5 bases and 2 bases respectively, with 15 bases between them. The CDR3 sequence is 15 residues long. Per the germline V gene, CDR1 is PRHDT and CDR2 is FYEKMQ (reference sequence). Written as DNA, the CDR3 is TGTGCCAGCAGCGTGGACAGACTAAGCAACACTGAAGCTTTCTTT. Its protein product is CASSVDRLSNTEAFF.

The V gene is TRBV5-5, the J gene TRBJ2-3; 7 bases match TRBD1. The CDR3 spans 14 residues. The J segment lost 2 bases and the V segment lost 4 bases, leaving 4 bases of the junction unmatched. Germline V gene lookup returns CDR1 SGHKS and CDR2 YYEKEE (reference sequence). The CDR3 loop is CASSLGTDTDTQYF. In DNA form, the CDR3 reads TGTGCCAGCAGCCTAGGGACAGACACAGATACGCAGTATTTT.

The chain links TRBV7-9 to TRBJ2-2, with TRBD1 matching over 9 bases. Trimming cost V 1 base and J 3 bases; bases outside gene matches: 0. CDR1 is SEHNR and CDR2 is FQNEAQ in the germline V gene (reference sequence). This CDR3 is 15 amino acids long. The CDR3 reads CASSLGQGDTGELFF. The CDR3, as DNA: TGTGCCAGCAGCTTAGGACAGGGGGACACCGGGGAGCTGTTTTTT.

The chain carries TRBV6-6 and TRBJ1-2; unclear D gene. V was cut by 5 bases and J by 1 base, with 17 bases left in between. The CDR3 is 16 amino acids. Germline V CDR1 and CDR2: MNHNY, SVGAGI (reference sequence). CDR3 sequence: CASSKNLQLINYGYTF. The CDR3 nucleotides read TGTGCCAGCAGTAAAAATTTACAGCTAATTAACTATGGCTACACCTTC.

This chain joins TRBV2 and TRBJ2-7; 9 positions match TRBD2. There are 15 residues in the CDR3. J lost 6 bases, V lost 3 bases, and 9 bases had no gene match. The germline V gene encodes CDR1 SNHLY and CDR2 FYNNEI. CDR3 DNA: TGTGCCAGCAGTGATTCCCGTCTAGCGGGGCCCGAGCAGTACTTC. Amino acids: CASSDSRLAGPEQYF.

CDR3 sequence (DNA): TGTGCCAGCGGCCCCACGGCTACCCATGGCTACACCTTC. Its translation is CASGPTATHGYTF. This chain uses TRBV6-5 with TRBJ1-2, with D hard to call. The CDR3 runs to 13 residues. Germline CDR1 MNHEY, CDR2 SVGAGI. Between the trimmed V and J ends, which lost 8 bases and 6 bases, there was a span of 16 bases.

The chain combines TRBV28 with TRBJ1-3; perhaps TRBD1 as D (5 bases). Per the germline V gene, CDR1 is MDHEN and CDR2 is SYDVKM. The CDR3 covers 15 residues. V shed 11 bases and J shed 10 bases, with 27 bases lying between them. DNA for the CDR3: TGTGCCTGCCTGGGAAGGGGTCATTATCCAACAACCATATATTTT. Its protein is CACLGRGHYPTTIYF.

This chain connects TRBV28 to TRBJ2-3; 10 bases match TRBD2. The V and J ends lost 4 bases and 2 bases, in that order; junction bases with no gene match: 9. Germline assignment: CDR1 MDHEN and CDR2 SYDVKM. This CDR3 contains 17 residues. The CDR3 loop reads CASSWGGAGGITDTQYF. For the CDR3, the DNA is TGTGCCAGCAGTTGGGGAGGAGCGGGGGGGATCACAGATACGCAGTATTTT.

The rearrangement links TRBV11-2 to TRBJ2-7; D may correspond to TRBD1 or TRBD2 (6 bases each). The CDR3 length is 15 residues. V was clipped by 0 bases and J by 5 bases, with 14 bases between them. Germline CDR1 is SGHAT and CDR2 is FQNNGV. This CDR3 reads CASSLDGGTLHEQYF. CDR3 nucleotides: TGTGCCAGCAGCTTAGATGGGGGGACACTCCACGAGCAGTACTTC.

The chain is built from TRBV11-2 and TRBJ1-3; TRBD1 might be the D (6 bases). Trimming cost V 1 base and J 0 bases, with 16 bases left between them. There are 18 residues in the CDR3. CDR1 and CDR2 (germline): SGHAT, FQNNGV. CDR3 sequence reads: CASSLVGWSGVSGNTIYF. The CDR3 DNA reads as TGTGCCAGCAGCTTAGTTGGGTGGTCAGGGGTCTCTGGAAACACCATATATTTT. The whole variable domain, filled in from reference TRBV11-2 and TRBJ1-3, reads EAGVAQSPRYKIIEKRQSVAFWCNPISGHATLYWYQQILGQGPKLLIQFQNNGVVDDSQLPKDRFSAERLKGVDSTLKIQPAKLEDSAVYLCASSLVGWSGVSGNTIYFGEGSWLTVV.

The V and J genes are TRBV30 and TRBJ2-7; 10 bases agree with TRBD1. The CDR3 contains 12 residues. The germline V gene has CDR1 GTSNPN and CDR2 SVGIG (reference sequence). V trimming: 5 bases; J trimming: 5 bases; junction bases outside the gene matches: 3. The CDR3 sequence is CAWGGQGNEQYF. CDR3 nucleotides: TGTGCCTGGGGGGGACAGGGGAACGAGCAGTACTTC.

This sequence joins TRBV4-3 and TRBJ2-7; weak D call: TRBD1 (6 bases). The CDR3 has 15 residues. Germline V gene sequence: CDR1 LGHNA, CDR2 YSLEER. The ends were cut back, 0 bases at V and 2 bases at J, with 11 bases in the middle. The CDR3 reads CASSQDRGPPYEQYF. The CDR3 region has the DNA TGCGCCAGCAGCCAAGACAGGGGTCCCCCCTACGAGCAGTACTTC.

The chain joins TRBV7-8 to TRBJ1-1; maybe TRBD1 (6 bases). Trimming left V 2 bases short and J 6 bases short, with 13 bases between. CDR3 length equals 14 residues. Germline CDR1 and CDR2: SGHVS and FQNEAQ. The chain's CDR3 is CASSLRQGWPEAFF. The CDR3 DNA is TGTGCCAGCAGCTTAAGGCAGGGGTGGCCTGAAGCTTTCTTT.

V and J are TRBV5-6 and TRBJ2-1; 9 bases map to TRBD2. The CDR3 spans 16 residues. V was clipped by 0 bases and J by 6 bases; unmatched bases: 7. Germline CDR1 reads SGHDT; CDR2 reads YYEEEE. This CDR3 is CASSLVLAGDANEQFF. CDR3 DNA: TGTGCCAGCAGCTTGGTCTTAGCGGGGGACGCCAATGAGCAGTTCTTC.

The rearrangement uses TRBV5-1 and TRBJ2-5, with TRBD1 identical over 7 bases. V lost 4 bases and J lost 0; bases outside the gene matches: 12. This CDR3 is 17 amino acids long. The germline V gene has CDR1 SGHRS and CDR2 YFSETQ. This CDR3 is CASSAYDRVPYQETQYF. CDR3 DNA: TGCGCCAGCAGCGCCTACGACAGGGTTCCGTACCAAGAGACCCAGTACTTC.

The CDR3 reads CASSMRLRGYEQYF. The CDR3 DNA follows: TGTGCCAGTAGTATGCGTCTCAGGGGCTACGAGCAGTACTTC. This chain uses TRBV19 with TRBJ2-7; the D gene is possibly TRBD1 (6 bases). CDR3 size: 14 residues. The V end lost 3 bases, the J end lost 3 bases, and 12 bases lay between the germline ends. Per the germline V gene, CDR1 is LNHDA and CDR2 is SQIVND (reference sequence). Supplemented by reference TRBV19 and TRBJ2-7, the full variable domain reads DGGITQSPKYLFRKEGQNVTLSCEQNLNHDAMYWYRQDPGQGLRLIYYSQIVNDFQKGDIAEGYSVSREKKESFPLTVTSAQKNPTAFYLCASSMRLRGYEQYFGPGTRLTVT.

About this clone itself: The same CDR3 arises from other DNA sequences in this sample as well. This sequence joins TRBV7-2 and TRBJ2-2; TRBD2 agrees at 8 bases. Trimming cost V 4 bases and J 8 bases; bases outside gene matches: 3. Germline assignment: CDR1 SGHTA and CDR2 FQGNSA. CDR3 length: 13 amino acids. CDR3 in amino acids: CASSSRLAGELFF. DNA of the CDR3: TGTGCCAGCAGCTCTAGACTAGCGGGGGAGCTGTTTTTT.

This clone was seen a single time. The chain carries TRBV13 and TRBJ2-5; possibly TRBD1 for D (5 bases). Trimming cost V 0 bases and J 3 bases, with 8 bases left between them. There are 14 residues in the CDR3. Germline CDR1 and CDR2: PRHDT and FYEKMQ (reference sequence). The CDR3 protein is CASSLGLTEETQYF. The CDR3 DNA reads as TGTGCCAGCAGCTTAGGCCTGACAGAAGAGACCCAGTACTTC.

The V gene is TRBV6-5, the J gene TRBJ2-5; the D gene is possibly TRBD1 (5 bases). This CDR3 is built from 14 residues. Germline V gives CDR1 MNHEY, CDR2 SVGAGI. V lost 4 bases, J lost 5 bases, and 14 bases lay in between. As DNA, the CDR3 is TGTGCCAGCAGTTCCGCTTACCCAGGGGAGACCCAGTACTTC. Translated, it gives CASSSAYPGETQYF.

The chain joins TRBV6-5 to TRBJ1-3, with a tentative D call TRBD1 (6 bases). The CDR3 sequence is 15 residues long. Per germline, CDR1 MNHEY and CDR2 SVGAGI. Trimming left V 4 bases short and J 0 bases short, with 10 bases between. CDR3 nucleotides: TGTGCCAGCAGTTCCGACAGGAACTCTGGAAACACCATATATTTT. It translates to CASSSDRNSGNTIYF.

The rearrangement joins TRBV30 to TRBJ1-4; D gene uncertain. In germline, CDR1 is GTSNPN, CDR2 SVGIG (reference sequence). This CDR3 is 14 amino acids long. The V and J ends lost 2 bases and 3 bases respectively, with 10 bases between them. The CDR3 bases are TGTGCCTGGAGTACACCTAACGCTAATGAAAAACTGTTTTTT. This encodes CAWSTPNANEKLFF.

The rearrangement uses TRBV7-9 and TRBJ2-7, with TRBD1 as a possible D gene (6 bases). The germline gives CDR1 SEHNR, CDR2 FQNEAQ (reference sequence). This CDR3 has 14 residues. The germline V and J ends were trimmed by 5 bases and 4 bases, with 15 bases remaining between them. Here the CDR3 DNA reads TGTGCCAGCAGCCCAGCAGGGGTTGGGTACGAGCAGTACTTC. This translates into CASSPAGVGYEQYF.

The J gene is TRBJ2-2, the V gene TRBV7-2; 8 bases are shared with TRBD2. The CDR3 is 16 residues long. From germline, CDR1 is SGHTA and CDR2 FQGNSA. The J segment lost 2 bases and the V segment lost 1 base, leaving 3 bases of the junction unmatched. CDR3 nucleotide sequence: TGTGCCAGCAGCTTAGGACTAGCGCGAAACACCGGGGAGCTGTTTTTT. Protein sequence: CASSLGLARNTGELFF.

The rearrangement joins TRBV5-4 to TRBJ2-6; 11 bases match TRBD2. Losses at the gene ends were 3 bases for V and 1 base for J; bases not matched to a gene: 12. The CDR3 is made up of 20 amino acids. The germline V gene encodes CDR1 SGHNT and CDR2 YYREEE (reference sequence). For the CDR3, the DNA is TGTGCCAGCAGCTCTACCACTCGGACTAGCGGGCAATCTGGGGCCAACGTCCTGACTTTC. It specifies CASSSTTRTSGQSGANVLTF.

This chain links TRBV19 with TRBJ2-5, with D hard to call. The CDR3 totals 15 residues. The V end was cut by 5 bases, the J end by 4 bases, with 17 bases between. In germline, CDR1 is LNHDA, CDR2 SQIVND (reference sequence). The CDR3 spells CASSVGALMGETQYF. The CDR3 DNA is TGTGCCAGTAGTGTCGGAGCCCTAATGGGAGAGACCCAGTACTTC.

V and J are TRBV6-5 and TRBJ1-4; no firm D call. The CDR3 is made up of 15 amino acids. Germline CDR1 MNHEY, CDR2 SVGAGI. Trimming cost V 6 bases and J 1 base, with 12 bases left between them. In nucleotides, the CDR3 is TGTGCCAGCAGCCTCGGACGGCTAACTAATGAAAAACTGTTTTTT. Translating gives CASSLGRLTNEKLFF.

This chain joins TRBV5-1 and TRBJ2-3, with a tentative D call TRBD2 (6 bases). The ends were cut back, 4 bases at V and 2 bases at J, with 11 bases in the middle. Germline V gives CDR1 SGHRS, CDR2 YFSETQ. The CDR3 sequence is 14 residues long. The CDR3 here is CASSPGEYTDTQYF. In DNA, the CDR3 is TGCGCCAGCAGCCCGGGGGAATACACAGATACGCAGTATTTT.

J is TRBJ2-7 and V is TRBV30; D gene uncertain. Germline V gene lookup returns CDR1 GTSNPN and CDR2 SVGIG (reference sequence). CDR3 size: 12 residues. With 2 bases removed from V and 3 bases from J, the gap between germline ends came to 8 bases. The CDR3 coding sequence is TGTGCCTGGAGTTACAGTGGCTACGAGCAGTACTTC. Its protein is CAWSYSGYEQYF.